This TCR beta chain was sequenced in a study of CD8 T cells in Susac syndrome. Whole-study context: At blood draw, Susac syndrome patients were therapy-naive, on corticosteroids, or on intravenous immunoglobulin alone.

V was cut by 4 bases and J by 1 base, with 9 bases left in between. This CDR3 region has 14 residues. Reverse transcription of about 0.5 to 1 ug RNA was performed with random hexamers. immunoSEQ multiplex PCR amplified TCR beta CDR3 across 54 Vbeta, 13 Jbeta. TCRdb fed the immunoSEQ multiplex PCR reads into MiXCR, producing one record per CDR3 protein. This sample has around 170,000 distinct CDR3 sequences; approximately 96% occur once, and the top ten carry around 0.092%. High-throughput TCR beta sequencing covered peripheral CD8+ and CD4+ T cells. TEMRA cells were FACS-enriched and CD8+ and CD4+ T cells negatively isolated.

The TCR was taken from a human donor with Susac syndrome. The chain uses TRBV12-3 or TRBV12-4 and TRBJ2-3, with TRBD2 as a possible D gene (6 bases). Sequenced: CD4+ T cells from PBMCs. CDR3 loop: CASSSGLRTDTQYF. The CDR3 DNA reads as TGTGCCAGCAGTTCTGGACTACGCACAGATACGCAGTATTTT.